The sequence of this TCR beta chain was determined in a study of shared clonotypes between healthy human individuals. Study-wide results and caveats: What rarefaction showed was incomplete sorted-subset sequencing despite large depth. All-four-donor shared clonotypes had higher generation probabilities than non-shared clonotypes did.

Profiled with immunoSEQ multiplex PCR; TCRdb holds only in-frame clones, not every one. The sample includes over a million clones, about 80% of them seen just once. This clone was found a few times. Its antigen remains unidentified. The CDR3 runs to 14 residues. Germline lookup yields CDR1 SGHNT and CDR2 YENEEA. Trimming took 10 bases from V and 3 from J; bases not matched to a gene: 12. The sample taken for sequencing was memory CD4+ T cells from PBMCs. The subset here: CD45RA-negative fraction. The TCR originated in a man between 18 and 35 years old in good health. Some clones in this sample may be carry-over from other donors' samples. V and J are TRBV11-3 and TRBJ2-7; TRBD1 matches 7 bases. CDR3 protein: CATIRTGKVYEQYF. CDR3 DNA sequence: TGTGCCACAATACGGACAGGAAAAGTCTACGAGCAGTACTTC.